Only a few counts were recorded for the clone carrying this T cell receptor (beta chain). Antigen unknown. The data stem from a study of cytomegalovirus exposure and HLA in healthy donors. 13 Jbeta primers and 60 Vbeta primers were used for the PCR. Repertoires were generated with immunoSEQ multiplex PCR, while TCRdb's copy carries only in-frame clones and drops some. In the table there are 140,000 to 150,000 clones, roughly 10% of which are singletons. V trimming: 3 bases; J trimming: 4 bases; junction bases outside the gene matches: 6. This CDR3 has 14 amino acids. Germline loops: CDR1 SQVTM, CDR2 ANQGSEA. The donors gave bone marrow, and they were healthy. Whole-study findings and limits: Most TCR sequences were uncommon, yet certain public TCRs appeared in many donors. The study labeled 170 or so TCR beta chains cytomegalovirus-associated. Relative to equally common others, HLA-associated TCR beta chains showed greater clonal expansion in a later analysis.

V usage is TRBV29-1 and J usage is TRBJ1-1; 9 positions agree with TRBD1. The clonotype originates from a man aged 45-65 years in good health and CMV-seronegative. The specimen sequenced was PBMCs. CDR3 DNA sequence: TGCAGCGTTGAGGGACAGGGTGTATTCACTGAAGCTTTCTTT. As protein: CSVEGQGVFTEAFF.